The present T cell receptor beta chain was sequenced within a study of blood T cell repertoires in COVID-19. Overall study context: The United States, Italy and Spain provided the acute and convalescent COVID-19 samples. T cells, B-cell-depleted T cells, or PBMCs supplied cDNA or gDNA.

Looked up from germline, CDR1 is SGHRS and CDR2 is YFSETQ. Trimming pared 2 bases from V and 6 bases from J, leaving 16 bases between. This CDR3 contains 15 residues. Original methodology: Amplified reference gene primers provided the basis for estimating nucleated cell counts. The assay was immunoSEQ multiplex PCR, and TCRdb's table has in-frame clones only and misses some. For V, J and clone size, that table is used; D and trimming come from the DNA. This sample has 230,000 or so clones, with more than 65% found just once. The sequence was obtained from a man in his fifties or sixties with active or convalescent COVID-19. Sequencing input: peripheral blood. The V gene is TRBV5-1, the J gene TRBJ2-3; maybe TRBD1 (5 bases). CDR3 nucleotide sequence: TGCGCCAGCAGCTTTAGGTTGGCCTCAGGGGATACGCAGTATTTT. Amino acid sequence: CASSFRLASGDTQYF.